The source of this T cell receptor (beta chain) is a study of blood T cell repertoires in COVID-19. The wider study: The samples span acute and convalescent COVID-19 from the United States, Italy and Spain. The analysed material was cDNA or gDNA that came from T cells, B-cell-depleted T cells, or PBMCs.

Trimming cost V 4 bases and J 3 bases, with 13 bases left between them. Germline lookup yields CDR1 SGHDT and CDR2 YYEEEE. The CDR3 has 14 residues. Under the authors' procedure: Reference gene primer amplification yielded estimated nucleated cell counts. Here immunoSEQ multiplex PCR was the method, and the copy in TCRdb shows in-frame clones only, minus some. From that table come the V and J calls and clone size; the DNA was used to work out D and trimming. This sample has roughly 120,000 clones, with less than 75% found just once. Sequencing input: peripheral blood. The TCR sequence derives from a human donor with acute or convalescent COVID-19. The donor label of this sample is uncertain. The V gene is TRBV5-6, the J gene TRBJ2-5; D might be TRBD2 (6 bases). The CDR3 sequence: CASSTPPGEETQYF. CDR3 nucleotide sequence: TGTGCCAGCAGCACCCCTCCGGGGGAAGAGACCCAGTACTTC.